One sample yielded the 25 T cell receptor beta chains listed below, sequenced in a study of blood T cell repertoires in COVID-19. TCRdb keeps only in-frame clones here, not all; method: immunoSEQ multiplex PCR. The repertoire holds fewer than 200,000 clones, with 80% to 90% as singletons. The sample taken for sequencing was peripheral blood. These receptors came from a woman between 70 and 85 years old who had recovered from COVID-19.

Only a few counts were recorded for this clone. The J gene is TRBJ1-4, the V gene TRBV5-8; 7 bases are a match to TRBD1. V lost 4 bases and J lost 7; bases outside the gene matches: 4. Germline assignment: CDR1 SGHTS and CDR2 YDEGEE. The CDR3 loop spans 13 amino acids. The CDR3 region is CASSPGQFEKLFF. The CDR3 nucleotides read TGTGCCAGCAGCCCGGGACAGTTTGAAAAACTGTTTTTT.

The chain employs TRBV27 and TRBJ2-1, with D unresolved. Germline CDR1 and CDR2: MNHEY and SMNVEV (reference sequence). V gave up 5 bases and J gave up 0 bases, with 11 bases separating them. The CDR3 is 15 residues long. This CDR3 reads CASSPSVSSYNEQFF. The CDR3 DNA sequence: TGTGCCAGCAGTCCGTCAGTAAGCTCCTACAATGAGCAGTTCTTC.

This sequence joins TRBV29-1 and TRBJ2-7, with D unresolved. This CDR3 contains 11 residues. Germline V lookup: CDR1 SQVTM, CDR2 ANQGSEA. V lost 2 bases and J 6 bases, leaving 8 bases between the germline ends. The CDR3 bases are TGCAGCGTTGAAAGTCTTAGCGAGCAGTACTTC. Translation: CSVESLSEQYF.

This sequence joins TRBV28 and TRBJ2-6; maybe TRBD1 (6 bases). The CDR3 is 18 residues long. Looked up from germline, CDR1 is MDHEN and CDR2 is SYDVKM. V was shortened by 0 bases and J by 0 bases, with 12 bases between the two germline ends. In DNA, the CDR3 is TGTGCCAGCAGTTTATGGGGGGCCCCAAACTCTGGGGCCAACGTCCTGACTTTC. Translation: CASSLWGAPNSGANVLTF.

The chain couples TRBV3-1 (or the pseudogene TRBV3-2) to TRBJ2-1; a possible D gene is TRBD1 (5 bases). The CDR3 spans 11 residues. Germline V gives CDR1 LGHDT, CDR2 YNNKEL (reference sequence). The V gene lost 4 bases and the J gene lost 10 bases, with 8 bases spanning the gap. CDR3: CASSRTREQFF. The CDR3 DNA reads TGTGCCAGCAGCCGGACACGCGAGCAGTTCTTC.

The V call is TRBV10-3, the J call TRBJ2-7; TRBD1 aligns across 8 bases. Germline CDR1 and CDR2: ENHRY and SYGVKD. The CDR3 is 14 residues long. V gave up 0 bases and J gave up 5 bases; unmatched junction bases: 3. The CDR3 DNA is TGTGCCATCAGTGAGTCAGGACAGGGCGACGAGCAGTACTTC. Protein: CAISESGQGDEQYF.

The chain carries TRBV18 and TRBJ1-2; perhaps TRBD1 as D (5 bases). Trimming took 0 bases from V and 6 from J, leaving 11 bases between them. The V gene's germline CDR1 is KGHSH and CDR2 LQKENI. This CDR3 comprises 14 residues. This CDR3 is CASSPPGLSDGYTF. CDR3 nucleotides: TGTGCCAGCTCACCACCGGGGCTGAGCGATGGCTACACCTTC.

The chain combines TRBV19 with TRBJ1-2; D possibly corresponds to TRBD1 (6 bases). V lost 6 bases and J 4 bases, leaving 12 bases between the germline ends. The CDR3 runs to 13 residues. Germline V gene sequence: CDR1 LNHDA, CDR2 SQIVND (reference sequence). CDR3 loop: CASRPGHSYGYTF. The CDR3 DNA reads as TGTGCCAGTAGGCCGGGACACTCCTATGGCTACACCTTC.

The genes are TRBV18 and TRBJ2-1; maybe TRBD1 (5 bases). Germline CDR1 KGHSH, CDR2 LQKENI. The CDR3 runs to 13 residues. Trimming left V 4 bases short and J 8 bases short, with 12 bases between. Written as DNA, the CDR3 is TGTGCCAGCTCACGGGGCCCGAGCGATGAGCAGTTCTTC. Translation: CASSRGPSDEQFF.

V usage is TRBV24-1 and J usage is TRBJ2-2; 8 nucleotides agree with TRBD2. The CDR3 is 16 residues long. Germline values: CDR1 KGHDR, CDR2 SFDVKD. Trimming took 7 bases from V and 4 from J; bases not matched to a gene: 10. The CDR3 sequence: CATRASSGSPTGELFF. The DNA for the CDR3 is TGTGCCACCAGGGCCTCAAGCGGGAGCCCCACCGGGGAGCTGTTTTTT.

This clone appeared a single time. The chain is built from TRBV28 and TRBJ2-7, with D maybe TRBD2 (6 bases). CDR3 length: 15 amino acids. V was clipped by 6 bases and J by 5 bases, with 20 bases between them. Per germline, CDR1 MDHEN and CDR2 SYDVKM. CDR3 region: CASRAGGVGVHEQYF. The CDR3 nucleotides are TGTGCCAGCAGGGCCGGCGGGGTCGGAGTGCACGAGCAGTACTTC. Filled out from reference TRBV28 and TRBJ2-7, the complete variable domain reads DVKVTQSSRYLVKRTGEKVFLECVQDMDHENMFWYRQDPGLGLRLIYFSYDVKMKEKGDIPEGYSVSREKKERFSLILESASTNQTSMYLCASRAGGVGVHEQYFGPGTRLTVT.

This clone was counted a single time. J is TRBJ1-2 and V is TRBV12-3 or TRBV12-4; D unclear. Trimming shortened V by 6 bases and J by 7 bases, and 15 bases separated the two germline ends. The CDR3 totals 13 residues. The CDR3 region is CASRPLAGSGYTF. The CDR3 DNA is TGTGCCAGCAGGCCCTTGGCGGGAAGTGGCTACACCTTC.

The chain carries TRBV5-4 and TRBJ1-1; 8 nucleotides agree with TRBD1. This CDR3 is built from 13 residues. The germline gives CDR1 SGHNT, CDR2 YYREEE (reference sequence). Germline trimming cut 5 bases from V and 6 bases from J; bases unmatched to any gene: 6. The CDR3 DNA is TGTGCCAGCAGTCCGGACAGGGACGCTGAAGCTTTCTTT. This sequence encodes CASSPDRDAEAFF.

The CDR3 sequence: CASSPGQGGDTIYF. The CDR3 DNA reads as TGCGCCAGCAGCCCCGGACAGGGTGGGGACACCATATATTTT. The V call is TRBV5-1, the J call TRBJ1-3, with 8 bases lining up with TRBD1. The CDR3 has 14 residues. Per the germline V gene, CDR1 is SGHRS and CDR2 is YFSETQ. V gave up 4 bases and J gave up 8 bases; unmatched junction bases: 8.

The CDR3 protein is CASSSHPTGDSYNSPLHF. The CDR3 bases are TGTGCCAGCAGCTCTCACCCCACAGGCGACTCCTATAATTCACCCCTCCACTTT. The chain uses TRBV7-9 and TRBJ1-6, with D possibly matching TRBD1 (5 bases). Trimming left V 4 bases short and J 0 bases short, with 16 bases between. Germline CDR1 and CDR2: SEHNR and FQNEAQ (reference sequence). The length of the CDR3 is 18 residues.

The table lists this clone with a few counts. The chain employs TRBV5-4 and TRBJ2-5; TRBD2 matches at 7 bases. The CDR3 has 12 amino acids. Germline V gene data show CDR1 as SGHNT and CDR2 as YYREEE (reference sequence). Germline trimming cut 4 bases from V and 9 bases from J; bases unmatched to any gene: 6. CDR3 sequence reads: CASSAGTTAQYF. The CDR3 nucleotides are TGTGCCAGCAGCGCGGGGACTACGGCCCAGTACTTC.

The CDR3 protein is CASSDTVTEAFF. The CDR3 DNA reads TGTGCCAGCAGTGACACGGTTACTGAAGCTTTCTTT. J is TRBJ1-1 and V is TRBV2; D not certain. The CDR3 totals 12 residues. From germline, CDR1 is SNHLY and CDR2 FYNNEI. V shed 3 bases and J shed 5 bases, with 7 bases lying between them.

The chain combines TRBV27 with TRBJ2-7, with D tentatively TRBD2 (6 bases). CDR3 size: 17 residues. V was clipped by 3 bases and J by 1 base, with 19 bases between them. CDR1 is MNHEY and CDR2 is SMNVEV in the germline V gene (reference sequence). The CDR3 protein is CASSFRPLSSASYEQYF. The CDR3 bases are TGTGCCAGCAGTTTCCGGCCCCTATCTAGCGCATCCTACGAGCAGTACTTC.

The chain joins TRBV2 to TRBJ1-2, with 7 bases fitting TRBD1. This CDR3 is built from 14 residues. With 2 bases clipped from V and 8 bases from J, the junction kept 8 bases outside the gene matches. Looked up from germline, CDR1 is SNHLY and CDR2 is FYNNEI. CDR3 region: CASSEWRGPEGYTF. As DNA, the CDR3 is TGTGCCAGCAGTGAATGGAGGGGGCCCGAGGGCTACACCTTC.

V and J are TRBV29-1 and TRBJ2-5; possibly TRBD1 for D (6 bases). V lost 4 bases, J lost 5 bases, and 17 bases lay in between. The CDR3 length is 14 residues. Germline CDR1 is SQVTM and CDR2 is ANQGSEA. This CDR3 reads CSVADRLTEETQYF. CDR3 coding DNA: TGCAGCGTTGCGGACAGACTCACCGAGGAGACCCAGTACTTC.

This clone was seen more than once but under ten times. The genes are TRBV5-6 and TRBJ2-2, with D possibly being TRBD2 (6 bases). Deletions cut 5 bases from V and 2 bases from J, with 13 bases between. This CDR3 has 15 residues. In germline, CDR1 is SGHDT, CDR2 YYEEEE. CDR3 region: CASRIMGTNTGELFF. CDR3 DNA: TGTGCCAGCAGAATCATGGGGACTAACACCGGGGAGCTGTTTTTT.

CDR3: CASSADSLNQPQHF. Here the CDR3 DNA reads TGTGCCAGCAGCGCGGACAGTCTAAATCAGCCCCAGCATTTT. The chain employs TRBV9 and TRBJ1-5; weak D call: TRBD1 (6 bases). V lost 3 bases, J lost 4 bases, and 11 bases lay in between. The CDR3 runs 14 residues. Per germline, CDR1 SGDLS and CDR2 YYNGEE.

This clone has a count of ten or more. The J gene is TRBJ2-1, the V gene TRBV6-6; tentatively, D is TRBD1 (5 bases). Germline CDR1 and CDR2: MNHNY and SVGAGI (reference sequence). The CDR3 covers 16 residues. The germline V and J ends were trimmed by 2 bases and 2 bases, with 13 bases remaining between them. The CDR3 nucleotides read TGTGCCAGCAGTTACGGGGCGGCTAGTGCCTACAATGAGCAGTTCTTC. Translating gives CASSYGAASAYNEQFF.

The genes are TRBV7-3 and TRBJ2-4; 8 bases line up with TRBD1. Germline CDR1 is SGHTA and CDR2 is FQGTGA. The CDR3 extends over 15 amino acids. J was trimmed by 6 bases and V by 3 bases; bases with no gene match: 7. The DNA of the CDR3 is TGTGCCAGCAGCTTGAACACCGGGACAGGAAACATTCAGTACTTC. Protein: CASSLNTGTGNIQYF.

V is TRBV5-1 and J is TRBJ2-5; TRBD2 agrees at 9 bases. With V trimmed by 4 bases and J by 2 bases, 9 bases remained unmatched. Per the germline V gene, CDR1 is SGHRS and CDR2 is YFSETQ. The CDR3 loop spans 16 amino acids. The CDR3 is CASSAGPSGDQETQYF. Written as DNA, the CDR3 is TGCGCCAGCAGCGCCGGGCCTAGCGGGGATCAAGAGACCCAGTACTTC. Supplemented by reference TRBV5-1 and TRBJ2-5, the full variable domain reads KAGVTQTPRYLIKTRGQQVTLSCSPISGHRSVSWYQQTPGQGLQFLFEYFSETQRNKGNFPGRFSGRQFSNSRSEMNVSTLELGDSALYLCASSAGPSGDQETQYFGPGTRLLVL.